Sequencing of this TCR beta chain was carried out in a study of shared clonotypes between healthy human individuals. Donors included only healthy HIV-negative adults lacking recent acute infections or vaccinations. Per germline, CDR1 SGHVS and CDR2 FQNEAQ. This CDR3 is built from 15 residues. The trim removed 1 base at V and 5 bases at J, leaving 6 bases unmatched. Data came from immunoSEQ multiplex PCR; TCRdb stores just in-frame clones and leaves some out. The repertoire has 1,400,000 or so clones, approximately 98.5% of them found once; the top ten carry 0.36%. The chain carries TRBV7-8 and TRBJ2-5; TRBD1 agrees at 8 bases. Sequencing input: naive CD4+ T cells sorted from blood. Subset defined: CD45RA+ positively selected. The sequence derives from a man aged 25 to 40 in good health. The CDR3: CASSLVAGGLETQYF. The CDR3 nucleotides are TGTGCCAGCAGCTTAGTGGCAGGGGGCTTGGAGACCCAGTACTTC.